Shown below are 26 T cell receptor beta chains from a single sample sequenced in a study of beta chain features in type 1 diabetes. Findings of the study overall: Type 1 diabetes patients had TCRB CDR3s that were shorter (moderately but significantly so) in all four CD4+ subsets.

These receptors are not linked to any known antigen. The whole isolated RNA underwent reverse transcription, so sequencing captured expressed TCRB transcripts. Here immunoSEQ multiplex PCR was the method, and the copy in TCRdb shows in-frame clones only, minus some. The data show hundreds of thousands of clones, with roughly 13% seen just once and nearly 0.04% held by the top ten. The sequenced sample consisted of naive CD4+ T cells from blood. Receptors were obtained from a man in his late teens or twenties with type 1 diabetes.

The rearrangement links TRBV7-9 to TRBJ2-3; D perhaps matches TRBD1 (5 bases). CDR1 SEHNR and CDR2 FQNEAQ come from the germline V gene (reference sequence). V was clipped by 11 bases and J by 6 bases, with 21 bases between them. The CDR3 has 14 amino acids. The DNA of the CDR3 is TGTGCCTCCCGAGAATGGGGCCTTACGGATACGCAGTATTTT. It specifies CASREWGLTDTQYF.

The chain couples TRBV4-1 to TRBJ2-2, with 7 bases aligning to TRBD2. CDR3 length: 18 residues. V shed 0 bases and J 6 bases; nucleotides not matched to a gene: 13. Germline assignment: CDR1 MGHRA and CDR2 YSYEKL. CDR3 DNA: TGCGCCAGCAGCCAAGATCGGGGGGACGGAGTGGGACCCGGGGAGCTGTTTTTT. As protein: CASSQDRGDGVGPGELFF.

The genes are TRBV7-2 and TRBJ2-7, with TRBD1 identical over 9 bases. The CDR3 length is 15 residues. V trimming: 2 bases; J trimming: 4 bases; junction bases outside the gene matches: 6. The germline V gene has CDR1 SGHTA and CDR2 FQGNSA. CDR3 sequence (DNA): TGTGCCAGCAGCTTACGGACAGGGGATAGGTACGAGCAGTACTTC. Protein: CASSLRTGDRYEQYF.

V usage is TRBV6-5 and J usage is TRBJ2-5; either TRBD1 or TRBD2 may fit D (5 bases each). Per germline, CDR1 MNHEY and CDR2 SVGAGI. Trimming removed 10 bases at V and 2 bases at J, with 20 bases between. This CDR3 is 15 amino acids long. The CDR3 reads CATGPGTATQETQYF. CDR3 DNA sequence: TGTGCCACCGGCCCTGGGACGGCTACTCAAGAGACCCAGTACTTC.

This chain uses TRBV11-2 with TRBJ2-2; tentative D call: TRBD1 (5 bases). CDR3 length: 15 amino acids. V lost 1 base and J lost 1, with 7 bases in between. Per the germline V gene, CDR1 is SGHAT and CDR2 is FQNNGV. The CDR3: CASSLGQLNTGELFF. CDR3 nucleotide sequence: TGTGCCAGCAGCTTAGGACAGCTGAACACCGGGGAGCTGTTTTTT.

The rearrangement uses TRBV11-2 and TRBJ1-6; the D is unclear. Trimming took 1 base from V and 4 from J, leaving 8 bases between them. Germline V gene data show CDR1 as SGHAT and CDR2 as FQNNGV. This CDR3 spans 15 amino acids. CDR3 amino acids: CASSLGAAYNSPLHF. CDR3 DNA: TGTGCCAGCAGCTTAGGGGCAGCATATAATTCACCCCTCCACTTT.

This clone was picked up one time. The rearrangement uses TRBV2 and TRBJ2-6; D remains ambiguous. The germline V and J ends were trimmed by 4 bases and 0 bases, with 10 bases remaining between them. Per the germline V gene, CDR1 is SNHLY and CDR2 is FYNNEI. The CDR3 has 16 residues. CDR3 in amino acids: CASSGYRFSGANVLTF. For the CDR3, the DNA is TGTGCCAGCAGTGGCTACCGGTTCTCTGGGGCCAACGTCCTGACTTTC.

The rearrangement uses TRBV10-3 and TRBJ2-3, with TRBD2 identical over 8 bases. The trim removed 6 bases at V and 3 bases at J, leaving 5 bases unmatched. The CDR3 contains 14 residues. CDR1 is ENHRY, CDR2 SYGVKD, per germline. CDR3 amino acids: CAIRLAGGTDTQYF. The CDR3 nucleotides are TGTGCCATCAGATTGGCGGGGGGTACAGATACGCAGTATTTT.

The rearrangement links TRBV7-2 to TRBJ2-5, with TRBD1 as a possible D gene (5 bases). Germline lookup yields CDR1 SGHTA and CDR2 FQGNSA. The length of the CDR3 is 13 residues. V was cut by 7 bases and J by 1 base, with 10 bases left in between. The CDR3 DNA reads TGTGCCAGCACCGAAGGGGTCCAAGAGACCCAGTACTTC. Translated: CASTEGVQETQYF.

The rearrangement uses TRBV10-3 and TRBJ1-2, with D tentatively TRBD1 (6 bases). This CDR3 contains 14 residues. Germline-derived CDR1 and CDR2 are ENHRY and SYGVKD. V was pared by 5 bases and J by 2 bases, with 12 bases between. The CDR3 bases are TGTGCCATCAGTACAGGGATCTCCAACTATGGCTACACCTTC. Translation: CAISTGISNYGYTF.

The table lists this clone with a few counts. The chain links TRBV30 to TRBJ2-3; tentative D call: TRBD1 (7 bases). Trimming stripped 6 bases from V and 3 bases from J, with 16 bases between. Germline V gene lookup returns CDR1 GTSNPN and CDR2 SVGIG (reference sequence). CDR3 size: 14 residues. The CDR3 sequence: CACSQGTSTDTQYF. CDR3 in DNA: TGTGCCTGCTCACAGGGGACTTCGACAGATACGCAGTATTTT.

The chain is built from TRBV6-6 and TRBJ2-7; D call uncertain. V was shortened by 2 bases and J by 2 bases, with 4 bases between the two germline ends. The germline V gene has CDR1 MNHNY and CDR2 SVGAGI (reference sequence). CDR3 size: 12 residues. CDR3 nucleotides: TGTGCCAGCAGTTACACCACCTACGAGCAGTACTTC. Translating gives CASSYTTYEQYF.

This clone has more than one count but fewer than ten. The V gene is TRBV7-2, the J gene TRBJ2-6; 8 nucleotides agree with TRBD1. After removal of 5 bases from V and 1 base from J, the junction contained 7 bases not matched to a gene. This CDR3 region has 17 residues. CDR1 is SGHTA, CDR2 FQGNSA, per germline. The CDR3 nucleotides are TGTGCCAGCAGCCCGTCCGGGACAGGTTCTGGGGCCAACGTCCTGACTTTC. It translates to CASSPSGTGSGANVLTF.

V and J are TRBV20-1 and TRBJ1-1; D not certain. The germline gives CDR1 DFQATT, CDR2 SNEGSKA (reference sequence). The CDR3 covers 11 residues. The ends were cut back, 6 bases at V and 5 bases at J, with 10 bases in the middle. The DNA for the CDR3 is TGCAGTGCCCCCCTGGAGACTGAAGCTTTCTTT. Its protein is CSAPLETEAFF.

As for this clone: One end of the junction varies from germline; a read error may be responsible. The genes are TRBV11-2 and TRBJ1-2; TRBD1 matches at 7 bases. Germline V gene lookup returns CDR1 SGHAT and CDR2 FQNNGV. This CDR3 spans 9 amino acids. Here the CDR3 reads CASSRGQLF. Here the CDR3 DNA reads TGTGCCAGCAGCAGGGGACAGCTCTTC. The full variable domain, completed using reference TRBV11-2 and TRBJ1-2, is EAGVAQSPRYKIIEKRQSVAFWCNPISGHATLYWYQQILGQGPKLLIQFQNNGVVDDSQLPKDRFSAERLKGVDSTLKIQPAKLEDSAVYLCASSRGQLFGSGTRLTVV.

This clone has just a few counts. Mismatch with germline at one junction end may stem from a read error. DNA for the CDR3: TGTGCCAGTAGTACCATACCCGGGGTTGAGGAGTTCTTC. This encodes CASSTIPGVEEFF. This chain uses TRBV19 with TRBJ2-1, with D maybe TRBD2 (5 bases). The length of the CDR3 is 13 residues. CDR1 and CDR2 (germline): LNHDA, SQIVND (reference sequence).

The chain is built from TRBV7-9 and TRBJ1-1, with TRBD1 as a possible D gene (5 bases). The V gene lost 4 bases and the J gene lost 4 bases, with 13 bases spanning the gap. CDR3 size: 14 residues. Looked up from germline, CDR1 is SEHNR and CDR2 is FQNEAQ (reference sequence). CDR3 sequence reads: CASSSDFGGTEAFF. DNA of the CDR3: TGTGCCAGCAGCTCGGACTTCGGGGGCACTGAAGCTTTCTTT.

Of note for this clone: At the DNA level, this CDR3 is encoded by other sequences in the same sample as well. This chain connects TRBV7-9 to TRBJ2-1, with 7 positions matching TRBD2. Germline lookup yields CDR1 SEHNR and CDR2 FQNEAQ (reference sequence). This CDR3 contains 13 residues. V lost 5 bases, J lost 4 bases, and 2 bases stayed unmatched. The CDR3 region is CASSPGGYNEQFF. CDR3 DNA: TGTGCCAGCAGCCCCGGGGGGTACAATGAGCAGTTCTTC.

Only a few counts were recorded for this clone. The chain has TRBV5-6 and TRBJ2-7; 7 positions match TRBD2. The CDR3 loop spans 13 amino acids. With V trimmed by 3 bases and J by 3 bases, 3 bases remained unmatched. Germline values: CDR1 SGHDT, CDR2 YYEEEE. CDR3 residues: CASSSGTIYEQYF. Written as DNA, the CDR3 is TGTGCCAGCAGCTCCGGGACTATCTACGAGCAGTACTTC.

Comment on this clone: Other DNA sequences in this sample translate to the same CDR3. The rearrangement links TRBV6-5 to TRBJ1-5; D not resolved. The V gene lost 3 bases and the J gene lost 2 bases, with 11 bases spanning the gap. Germline CDR1 and CDR2: MNHEY and SVGAGI. This CDR3 spans 15 amino acids. The CDR3 reads CASSYSGVGNQPQHF. The DNA of the CDR3 is TGTGCCAGCAGTTATTCCGGTGTTGGCAATCAGCCCCAGCATTTT.

V is TRBV4-1 and J is TRBJ2-5, with 7 bases fitting TRBD2. CDR3 length: 15 amino acids. V was pared by 0 bases and J by 7 bases, with 8 bases of the junction left unmatched. From germline, CDR1 is MGHRA and CDR2 YSYEKL. The CDR3 DNA reads TGCGCCAGCAGCCAAGAAGGACTAGGGGTTGTGACCCAGTACTTC. Its translation is CASSQEGLGVVTQYF.

V and J are TRBV20-1 and TRBJ2-1; D is uncertain. The CDR3 is 11 residues long. In germline, CDR1 is DFQATT, CDR2 SNEGSKA (reference sequence). Trimming stripped 3 bases from V and 8 bases from J, with 8 bases between. CDR3 nucleotides: TGCAGTGCTAGTCAGGCACATGAGCAGTTCTTC. Protein: CSASQAHEQFF.

This clone was picked up a small number of times. CDR3 in DNA: TGTGCCAGCAGCCCCTACGCGCAGGGGAATAATTCACCCCTCCACTTT. This codes for CASSPYAQGNNSPLHF. J is TRBJ1-6 and V is TRBV7-2; TRBD1 might be the D (6 bases). Between the trimmed V and J ends, which lost 5 bases and 5 bases, there was a span of 16 bases. The CDR3 has 16 amino acids. Germline-derived CDR1 and CDR2 are SGHTA and FQGNSA.

This clone was recorded a few times. The chain carries TRBV4-2 and TRBJ1-2; D uncertain. Germline V lookup: CDR1 LGHNA, CDR2 YNFKEQ. The CDR3 has 17 residues. The ends were cut back, 2 bases at V and 8 bases at J, with 24 bases in the middle. The CDR3 nucleotides are TGTGCCAGCAGCCAAAATGATGGCGGAAACCAGTTCTTGGGCTACACCTTC. As protein: CASSQNDGGNQFLGYTF.

This clone appeared a few times. The CDR3 protein is CASIYGGTSVSYNEQFF. The CDR3 coding sequence is TGCGCCAGCATTTATGGCGGAACTAGCGTATCTTACAATGAGCAGTTCTTC. The V and J genes are TRBV5-1 and TRBJ2-1; 7 bases agree with TRBD2. Germline V gene data show CDR1 as SGHRS and CDR2 as YFSETQ. Germline trimming cut 6 bases from V and 4 bases from J; bases unmatched to any gene: 16. CDR3 size: 17 residues. The full variable domain, rest sourced from reference TRBV5-1 and TRBJ2-1, is KAGVTQTPRYLIKTRGQQVTLSCSPISGHRSVSWYQQTPGQGLQFLFEYFSETQRNKGNFPGRFSGRQFSNSRSEMNVSTLELGDSALYLCASIYGGTSVSYNEQFFGPGTRLTVL.

This clone showed up just a few times. The gene calls are TRBV18 and TRBJ2-7, with 9 bases that match TRBD1. The CDR3 is 15 amino acids. V was clipped by 1 base and J by 4 bases; unmatched bases: 5. Germline CDR1 and CDR2: KGHSH and LQKENI. The CDR3 here is CASSPQQGAFYEQYF. As DNA, the CDR3 is TGTGCCAGCTCACCACAACAGGGGGCCTTTTACGAGCAGTACTTC. Full variable domain (outside the CDR3, taken from reference TRBV18 and TRBJ2-7): NAGVMQNPRHLVRRRGQEARLRCSPMKGHSHVYWYRQLPEEGLKFMVYLQKENIIDESGMPKERFSAEFPKEGPSILRIQQVVRGDSAAYFCASSPQQGAFYEQYFGPGTRLTVT.